Presented here are 2 T cell receptor beta chains from one specimen sequenced in a study of T-cell reconstitution after alpha-beta-depleted transplantation in children. TCRbeta library construction was performed incorporating unique molecular identifiers. MiXCR, run by TCRdb on the PCR reads, gives a single entry per CDR3 protein. Of about 610,000 distinct CDR3 sequences in the sample, 8% to 11% were seen once. The starting material was PBMCs from the stem cell graft donor, obtained from the stem cell graft. These receptors were collected from a human donor who donated a stem cell graft to a child with acute myeloid leukemia.

This CDR3 is CSVGRGGYSRGNTGELFF. The DNA for the CDR3 is TGCAGTGTCGGTCGAGGGGGATACTCTCGGGGGAACACCGGGGAGCTGTTTTTT. The chain has TRBV20-1 and TRBJ2-2, with D maybe TRBD1 (6 bases). CDR1 and CDR2 from the germline V gene are DFQATT and SNEGSKA (reference sequence). The CDR3 is 18 amino acids. V was pared by 7 bases and J by 1 base, with 25 bases between.

The genes are TRBV20-1 and TRBJ2-7; the D gene is possibly TRBD1 (5 bases). V lost 0 bases to trimming and J lost 2 bases, with 14 bases between them. Germline values: CDR1 DFQATT, CDR2 SNEGSKA (reference sequence). This CDR3 spans 15 amino acids. The CDR3 DNA reads TGCAGTGCTAGAGATCTCTCAGGGCGGACCTACGAGCAGTACTTC. Amino acids: CSARDLSGRTYEQYF.